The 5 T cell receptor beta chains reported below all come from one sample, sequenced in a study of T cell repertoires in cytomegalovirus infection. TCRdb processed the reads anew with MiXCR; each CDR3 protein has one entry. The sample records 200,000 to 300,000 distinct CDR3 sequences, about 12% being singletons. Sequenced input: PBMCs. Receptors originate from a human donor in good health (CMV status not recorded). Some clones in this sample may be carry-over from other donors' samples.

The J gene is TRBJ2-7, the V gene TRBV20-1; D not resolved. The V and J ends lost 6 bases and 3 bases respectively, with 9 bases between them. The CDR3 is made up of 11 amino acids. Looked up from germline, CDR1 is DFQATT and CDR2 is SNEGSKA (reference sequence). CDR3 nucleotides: TGCAGTGCCCGCTGGGACTACGAGCAGTACTTC. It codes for CSARWDYEQYF.

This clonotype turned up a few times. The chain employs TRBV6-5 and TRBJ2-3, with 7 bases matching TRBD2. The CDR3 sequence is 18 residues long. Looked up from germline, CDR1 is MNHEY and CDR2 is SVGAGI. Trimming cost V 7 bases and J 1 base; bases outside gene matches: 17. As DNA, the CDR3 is TGTGCCAGCATCCCAGATGGGCTAGCGGAAAGCCGCACAGATACGCAGTATTTT. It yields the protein CASIPDGLAESRTDTQYF.

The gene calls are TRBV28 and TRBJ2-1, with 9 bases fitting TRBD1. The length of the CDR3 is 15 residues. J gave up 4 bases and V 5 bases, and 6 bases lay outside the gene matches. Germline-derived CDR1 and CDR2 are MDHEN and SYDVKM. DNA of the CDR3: TGTGCCAGCAGTCTTCGGGACAGGGCTTACAATGAGCAGTTCTTC. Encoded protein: CASSLRDRAYNEQFF.

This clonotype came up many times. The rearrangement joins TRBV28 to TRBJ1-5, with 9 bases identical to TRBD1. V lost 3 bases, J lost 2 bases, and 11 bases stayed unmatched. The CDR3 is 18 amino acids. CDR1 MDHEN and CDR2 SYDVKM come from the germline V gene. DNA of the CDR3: TGTGCCAGCAGTTTTCTAGGAGGGACAGGGATGGGCAATCAGCCCCAGCATTTT. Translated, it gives CASSFLGGTGMGNQPQHF.

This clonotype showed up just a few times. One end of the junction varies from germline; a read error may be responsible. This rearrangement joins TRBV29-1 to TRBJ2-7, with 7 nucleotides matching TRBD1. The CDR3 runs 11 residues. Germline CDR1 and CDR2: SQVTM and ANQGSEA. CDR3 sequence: CSVEDRGQIHF. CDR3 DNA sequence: TGCAGCGTTGAAGATAGGGGACAGATTCACTTC.